These 29 T cell receptor beta chains were sequenced from one sample in a study of blood T cells in healthy people across ages. Through a sample-barcoded 5' primer and a J-beta primer mix, a second PCR was run for roughly 6 to 11 cycles. From the 5' RACE reads, TCRdb called clonotypes with MiXCR, one entry per CDR3 protein. The data show approximately 800,000 distinct CDR3 sequences, around 25% seen once. This sample also belongs to another study, concerning T cells of mothers and their children.

Sequencing was done on a sample of blood. The source is a boy aged 5-17 years in good health.

This clonotype was detected a few times. The genes are TRBV20-1 and TRBJ1-5; D call uncertain. The CDR3 length is 12 residues. V lost 2 bases, J lost 4 bases, and 6 bases lay in between. Germline values: CDR1 DFQATT, CDR2 SNEGSKA (reference sequence). The DNA of the CDR3 is TGCAGTGCTAGAAGGCAAAATCAGCCCCAGCATTTT. Amino acids: CSARRQNQPQHF.

The V gene is TRBV7-9, the J gene TRBJ2-7, with 7 bases fitting TRBD1. Unmatched junction bases numbered 7, after V lost 5 bases and J lost 6 bases. This CDR3 contains 13 residues. The germline V gene encodes CDR1 SEHNR and CDR2 FQNEAQ (reference sequence). This chain's CDR3 is CASSLGTASEQYF. In DNA, the CDR3 is TGTGCCAGCAGCCTAGGGACAGCCTCCGAGCAGTACTTC. The variable domain in full, completed from reference TRBV7-9 and TRBJ2-7, reads DTGVSQNPRHKITKRGQNVTFRCDPISEHNRLYWYRQTLGQGPEFLTYFQNEAQLEKSRLLSDRFSAERPKGSFSTLEIQRTEQGDSAMYLCASSLGTASEQYFGPGTRLTVT.

A few counts support this clonotype. The chain has TRBV20-1 and TRBJ2-2, with 15 bases that match TRBD2. V shed 6 bases and J 2 bases; nucleotides not matched to a gene: 7. There are 17 residues in the CDR3. Germline V gene lookup returns CDR1 DFQATT and CDR2 SNEGSKA (reference sequence). This CDR3 reads CSAPGLAGGINTGELFF. The CDR3 bases are TGCAGTGCCCCGGGACTAGCGGGGGGCATTAACACCGGGGAGCTGTTTTTT.

The chain links TRBV14 to TRBJ2-5, with D perhaps TRBD1 (5 bases). This CDR3 comprises 14 residues. Trimming removed 2 bases at V and 4 bases at J, with 11 bases between. CDR1 is SGHDN, CDR2 FVKESK, per germline. Here the CDR3 DNA reads TGTGCCAGCAGCCAACGACAGCCCACAGAGACCCAGTACTTC. This encodes CASSQRQPTETQYF.

J is TRBJ2-1 and V is TRBV28; D remains ambiguous. V was trimmed by 4 bases and J by 3 bases, leaving 4 bases between them. The CDR3 consists of 12 residues. Germline CDR1 and CDR2: MDHEN and SYDVKM. The CDR3 region is CASSSYYNEQFF. CDR3 sequence (DNA): TGTGCCAGCAGTTCGTACTACAATGAGCAGTTCTTC.

The V gene is TRBV29-1, the J gene TRBJ1-2; 10 nucleotides agree with TRBD1. Germline loops: CDR1 SQVTM, CDR2 ANQGSEA. V was clipped by 5 bases and J by 7 bases; unmatched bases: 7. The CDR3 consists of 13 residues. CDR3 sequence (DNA): TGCAGCGTTAGGGAGACAGGGGGCTTTGGCTACACCTTC. Amino acids: CSVRETGGFGYTF.

The rearrangement joins TRBV6-5 to TRBJ1-1; D remains ambiguous. Trimming cost V 3 bases and J 5 bases, with 13 bases left between them. The CDR3 loop spans 14 amino acids. Germline CDR1 reads MNHEY; CDR2 reads SVGAGI. CDR3: CASSYAGLVTEAFF. DNA for the CDR3: TGTGCCAGCAGTTATGCCGGGCTGGTAACTGAAGCTTTCTTT.

On this clonotype: Germline is not matched at one junction end, which may reflect a read error. The V and J genes are TRBV24-1 and TRBJ2-1, with D unclear. CDR1 is KGHDR, CDR2 SFDVKD, per germline. The CDR3 is 13 amino acids. The chain's CDR3 is CASSDPVGDKQFF. CDR3 bases: TGTGCCTCCAGTGACCCCGTTGGGGATAAGCAGTTCTTC.

V gene TRBV7-3 combines with J gene TRBJ2-1; maybe TRBD2 (6 bases). The CDR3 is made up of 15 amino acids. Trimming shortened V by 4 bases and J by 7 bases, and 17 bases separated the two germline ends. In germline, CDR1 is SGHTA, CDR2 FQGTGA. CDR3 loop: CASSSEGLTWNEQFF. CDR3 coding DNA: TGTGCCAGCAGCTCAGAGGGACTTACTTGGAATGAGCAGTTCTTC.

The chain recombines TRBV7-9 with TRBJ2-5, with 9 nucleotides matching TRBD1. CDR1 is SEHNR, CDR2 FQNEAQ, per germline (reference sequence). V was pared by 3 bases and J by 5 bases, with 7 bases of the junction left unmatched. The CDR3 contains 15 residues. The CDR3 protein is CASSLGTGFVETQYF. CDR3 in DNA: TGTGCCAGCAGCTTGGGGACAGGGTTTGTGGAGACCCAGTACTTC.

The chain couples TRBV27 to TRBJ2-1, with 7 bases matching TRBD1. The J call is in doubt because the DNA end fits TRBJ2-5 better. The germline V gene encodes CDR1 MNHEY and CDR2 SMNVEV (reference sequence). The length of the CDR3 is 17 residues. The CDR3 region has the DNA TGTGCCAGCAGTTTATACACAGGGGCCCCGTACCAAGAGACCCAGTACTTC. This gives the protein CASSLYTGAPYQETQYF.

This clonotype showed up just a few times. The gene calls are TRBV5-6 and TRBJ2-6, with D possibly matching TRBD1 (5 bases). V lost 0 bases and J 2 bases, leaving 18 bases between the germline ends. Germline CDR1 SGHDT, CDR2 YYEEEE. This CDR3 is built from 19 residues. Here the CDR3 DNA reads TGTGCCAGCAGCTTGGTGTCTGGGGCTCCAGGCACTGGGGCCAACGTCCTGACTTTC. It specifies CASSLVSGAPGTGANVLTF. Together with reference TRBV5-6 and TRBJ2-6, the CDR3 gives the full variable domain: DAGVTQSPTHLIKTRGQQVTLRCSPKSGHDTVSWYQQALGQGPQFIFQYYEEEERQRGNFPDRFSGHQFPNYSSELNVNALLLGDSALYLCASSLVSGAPGTGANVLTFGAGSRLTVL.

This clonotype was found a few times. The rearrangement joins TRBV12-3 or TRBV12-4 to TRBJ1-2; 7 bases align to TRBD1. V trimming: 1 base; J trimming: 2 bases; junction bases outside the gene matches: 10. CDR3 length: 17 amino acids. Written as DNA, the CDR3 is TGTGCCAGCAGTTTAGAGGGGGCCCGGACCGCCAACTATGGCTACACCTTC. Its translation is CASSLEGARTANYGYTF.

V is TRBV7-9 and J is TRBJ2-3; D possibly uses TRBD1 or TRBD2 (5 bases each). V lost 4 bases to trimming and J lost 2 bases, with 16 bases between them. Germline V gene sequence: CDR1 SEHNR, CDR2 FQNEAQ (reference sequence). The CDR3 consists of 16 residues. CDR3 DNA sequence: TGTGCCAGCAGCTCGACTGGGGGAAGGATCACAGATACGCAGTATTTT. This encodes CASSSTGGRITDTQYF.

The V gene is TRBV9, the J gene TRBJ2-1; tentative D call: TRBD2 (5 bases). V was pared by 0 bases and J by 9 bases, with 19 bases between. This CDR3 contains 16 residues. The germline V gene has CDR1 SGDLS and CDR2 YYNGEE. CDR3 DNA sequence: TGTGCCAGCAGCGTAGCTCTAGCCCCGCTATTTAGTGAGCAGTTCTTC. Its translation: CASSVALAPLFSEQFF. Filled out from reference TRBV9 and TRBJ2-1, the complete variable domain reads DSGVTQTPKHLITATGQRVTLRCSPRSGDLSVYWYQQSLDQGLQFLIQYYNGEERAKGNILERFSAQQFPDLHSELNLSSLELGDSALYFCASSVALAPLFSEQFFGPGTRLTVL.

The rearrangement links TRBV5-1 to TRBJ2-3; weak D call: TRBD1 (5 bases). The CDR3 spans 16 residues. Trimming shortened V by 6 bases and J by 0 bases, and 17 bases separated the two germline ends. CDR1 SGHRS and CDR2 YFSETQ come from the germline V gene. The CDR3 DNA follows: TGCGCCAGCACCAAGGACGACAGATCTAGCACAGATACGCAGTATTTT. Protein product: CASTKDDRSSTDTQYF. Full variable domain (remainder filled in from reference TRBV5-1 and TRBJ2-3): KAGVTQTPRYLIKTRGQQVTLSCSPISGHRSVSWYQQTPGQGLQFLFEYFSETQRNKGNFPGRFSGRQFSNSRSEMNVSTLELGDSALYLCASTKDDRSSTDTQYFGPGTRLTVL.

Turning to this clonotype: Its ends do not fully match the called genes, so a read error is possible. J is TRBJ1-3 and V is TRBV5-1; possible D gene TRBD1, 5 bases. Germline V lookup: CDR1 SGHRS, CDR2 YFSETQ. The CDR3 is made up of 13 amino acids. This CDR3 is CAGSLDNGNTIYF. As DNA, the CDR3 is TGCGCCGGCAGCTTGGACAACGGAAACACCATATATTTT.

This clonotype was seen a few times. The V call is TRBV2, the J call TRBJ2-5; TRBD2 aligns across 12 bases. V shed 7 bases, J shed 4 bases, and the junction held 10 bases outside the gene matches. The CDR3 totals 16 residues. Germline values: CDR1 SNHLY, CDR2 FYNNEI. The CDR3 DNA reads TGTGCCAGCACTCCCGAACTAGCGGGGGGACGAGAGACCCAGTACTTC. Its translation is CASTPELAGGRETQYF. The whole variable domain, remainder taken from reference TRBV2 and TRBJ2-5, is EPEVTQTPSHQVTQMGQEVILRCVPISNHLYFYWYRQILGQKVEFLVSFYNNEISEKSEIFDDQFSVERPDGSNFTLKIRSTKLEDSAMYFCASTPELAGGRETQYFGPGTRLLVL.

V is TRBV6-5 and J is TRBJ1-3, with no clear D. Between the trimmed V and J ends, which lost 6 bases and 3 bases, there was a span of 9 bases. The CDR3 runs 13 residues. CDR1 and CDR2 (germline): MNHEY, SVGAGI. The CDR3 DNA reads TGTGCCAGCAGCGTTCTTTTTGGAAACACCATATATTTT. Protein product: CASSVLFGNTIYF.

This chain joins TRBV14 and TRBJ2-2; no reliable D call. This CDR3 comprises 14 residues. The V gene lost 0 bases and the J gene lost 7 bases, with 9 bases spanning the gap. Per germline, CDR1 SGHDN and CDR2 FVKESK. CDR3 amino acids: CASSQDFRHGELFF. The CDR3 nucleotides are TGTGCCAGCAGCCAAGATTTCCGACACGGGGAGCTGTTTTTT.

The chain recombines TRBV20-1 with TRBJ2-5; the match to TRBD1 covers 8 bases. V was pared by 2 bases and J by 2 bases, with 4 bases of the junction left unmatched. Germline V CDR1 and CDR2: DFQATT, SNEGSKA (reference sequence). The CDR3 is 14 amino acids. CDR3 protein: CSARWTGRQETQYF. CDR3 in DNA: TGCAGTGCTAGATGGACAGGGCGACAAGAGACCCAGTACTTC.

The chain uses TRBV7-8 and TRBJ2-2; TRBD1 matches at 11 bases. Germline CDR1 reads SGHVS; CDR2 reads FQNEAQ. Losses at the gene ends were 3 bases for V and 7 bases for J; bases not matched to a gene: 7. The CDR3 runs 16 residues. The DNA of the CDR3 is TGTGCCAGCAGCTTCTGGACAGGGGGCATTAACGGGGAGCTGTTTTTT. Translation gives CASSFWTGGINGELFF. The variable domain in full, with the rest retrieved from reference TRBV7-8 and TRBJ2-2, is GAGVSQSPRYKVAKRGQDVALRCDPISGHVSLFWYQQALGQGPEFLTYFQNEAQLDKSGLPSDRFFAERPEGSVSTLKIQRTQQEDSAVYLCASSFWTGGINGELFFGEGSRLTVL.

This clonotype was observed a handful of times. The gene calls are TRBV6-5 and TRBJ1-1; possible D gene TRBD1, 6 bases. The germline V and J ends were trimmed by 1 base and 1 base, with 13 bases remaining between them. Germline loops: CDR1 MNHEY, CDR2 SVGAGI. The CDR3 is 16 residues long. The CDR3 reads CASSYWGAARNTEAFF. CDR3 nucleotides: TGTGCCAGCAGTTACTGGGGGGCGGCGAGGAACACTGAAGCTTTCTTT.

CDR3 bases: TGCAGTGCCCCTCTGACTCAGGGGCTACTGGGCTACACCTTC. Translation gives CSAPLTQGLLGYTF. The rearrangement links TRBV20-1 to TRBJ1-2; the D gene is possibly TRBD1 (6 bases). The CDR3 sequence is 14 residues long. The V gene's germline CDR1 is DFQATT and CDR2 SNEGSKA (reference sequence). Trimming cost V 6 bases and J 8 bases, with 22 bases left between them.

This clonotype was picked up one time. This CDR3 reads CSTRQDRYGYTF. CDR3 coding DNA: TGCAGCACCCGACAGGATCGATATGGCTACACCTTC. The rearrangement links TRBV29-1 to TRBJ1-2; perhaps TRBD1 as D (6 bases). The V and J ends lost 8 bases and 5 bases respectively, with 15 bases between them. The CDR3 extends over 12 amino acids. CDR1 is SQVTM and CDR2 is ANQGSEA in the germline V gene. The variable domain in full, with the rest retrieved from reference TRBV29-1 and TRBJ1-2, is SAVISQKPSRDICQRGTSLTIQCQVDSQVTMMFWYRQQPGQSLTLIATANQGSEATYESGFVIDKFPISRPNLTFSTLTVSNMSPEDSSIYLCSTRQDRYGYTFGSGTRLTVV.

A note on this clonotype: The germline gene is not matched at one end of the junction; a read error may be the cause. The rearrangement links TRBV25-1 to TRBJ2-5; D not resolved. This CDR3 comprises 13 residues. Per germline, CDR1 MGHDK and CDR2 SYGVNS. CDR3 in amino acids: CAGSRQRQETQYF. The CDR3 DNA sequence: TGTGCCGGCAGTAGGCAGAGACAAGAGACCCAGTACTTC.

V and J are TRBV7-9 and TRBJ1-2; weak D call: TRBD1 (6 bases). The germline V and J ends were trimmed by 2 bases and 4 bases, with 23 bases remaining between them. CDR3 length: 18 residues. The V gene's germline CDR1 is SEHNR and CDR2 FQNEAQ (reference sequence). Here the CDR3 reads CASSLTNPVRGAFYGYTF. CDR3 bases: TGTGCCAGCAGCTTAACCAACCCCGTTCGGGGGGCCTTCTATGGCTACACCTTC.

This clonotype appeared a few times. This sequence joins TRBV4-2 and TRBJ2-1; the D call may be TRBD1 or TRBD2 (5 bases each). The J call is doubtful: the DNA matches TRBJ2-7 better. Germline-derived CDR1 and CDR2 are LGHNA and YNFKEQ. The CDR3 is made up of 12 amino acids. CDR3 coding DNA: TGTGCCACCAATGGGCAGAGGGGAGAGCAGTACTTC. Translated: CATNGQRGEQYF.

The V call is TRBV27, the J call TRBJ2-5, with D perhaps TRBD1 or TRBD2 (5 bases each). The end of the DNA is better explained by TRBJ2-1, so the J call may be wrong. The CDR3 is made up of 15 amino acids. The V gene's germline CDR1 is MNHEY and CDR2 SMNVEV (reference sequence). The CDR3: CASSLSGEIYNEQFF. CDR3 bases: TGTGCCAGCAGTTTATCGGGGGAGATATACAATGAGCAGTTCTTC.